This T cell receptor (beta chain) derives from a study of blood T cell repertoires in COVID-19. In the study overall: Samples of COVID-19 (acute and convalescent) were obtained from the United States, Italy and Spain. Sources were T cells, B-cell-depleted T cells, or PBMCs; the material itself was cDNA or gDNA.

The V gene end was trimmed by 4 bases and the J gene end by 3 bases; junction bases not matched to a gene: 16. This CDR3 has 20 residues. Germline CDR1 LNHDA, CDR2 SQIVND (reference sequence). Original processing methods: How many nucleated cells were present was estimated from reference gene primer amplification. Sequenced by immunoSEQ multiplex PCR; TCRdb stores in-frame clones only, minus some. That table furnishes V, J and clone size, whereas the DNA furnished D and trimming. The table has roughly 290,000 clones, about 89% seen once. The sequence was obtained from a woman in her sixties with acute or convalescent COVID-19. This chain connects TRBV19 to TRBJ2-4; 12 bases are a match to TRBD2. Sequencing input: peripheral blood. The CDR3: CASSKTWTSGVTRGKNIQYF. DNA of the CDR3: TGTGCCAGTAGTAAAACTTGGACTAGCGGGGTAACGAGGGGCAAAAACATTCAGTACTTC.